The 14 T cell receptor beta chains reported below all come from one sample, sequenced in a study of shared clonotypes between healthy human individuals. Profiling relied on immunoSEQ multiplex PCR, and the TCRdb table lists in-frame clones only, not all of them. This table holds about 2.2 million clones, 93% found once. Naive CD8 cells, CD45RO-negative and positively selected for CCR7, excluded terminally differentiated effector memory CD45RA+ cells. Input material: naive CD8+ T cells from PBMCs. These receptors were obtained from a young man in good health. Some clones in this sample may be carry-over from other donors' samples.

This clone was detected only a few times. Other nucleotide sequences from this sample produce the same CDR3. Here the CDR3 DNA reads TGTGCCAGCAGTCCAAGGACAGGGGCCTACGAGCAGTACTTC. As protein: CASSPRTGAYEQYF. The V gene is TRBV27, the J gene TRBJ2-7; TRBD1 matches at 9 bases. With 5 bases clipped from V and 2 bases from J, the junction kept 4 bases outside the gene matches. Germline V gives CDR1 MNHEY, CDR2 SMNVEV (reference sequence). This CDR3 contains 14 residues.

This clone was detected only a few times. The chain recombines TRBV12-5 with TRBJ1-1, with unresolved D. The CDR3 is made up of 14 amino acids. Germline V lookup: CDR1 LGHNT, CDR2 FRNRAP. Trimming shortened V by 4 bases and J by 2 bases, and 11 bases separated the two germline ends. CDR3 nucleotides: TGTGCTAGTGGTTCAACAGATTACAACACTGAAGCTTTCTTT. Translated, it gives CASGSTDYNTEAFF.

J is TRBJ2-5 and V is TRBV7-9; possibly TRBD2 for D (5 bases). The CDR3 totals 14 residues. The V gene's germline CDR1 is SEHNR and CDR2 FQNEAQ (reference sequence). The germline V and J ends were trimmed by 4 bases and 5 bases, with 14 bases remaining between them. CDR3 residues: CASSSRIGGETQYF. The DNA for the CDR3 is TGTGCCAGCAGCTCGAGAATTGGCGGGGAGACCCAGTACTTC.

The rearrangement links TRBV7-9 to TRBJ2-3; no reliable D call. There are 13 residues in the CDR3. V dropped 10 bases and J dropped 2 bases, with 13 bases sitting between them. CDR1 is SEHNR and CDR2 is FQNEAQ in the germline V gene (reference sequence). The CDR3 nucleotides read TGTGCCACCTCGCCTACCCCCACAGATACGCAGTATTTT. Protein sequence: CATSPTPTDTQYF.

The chain combines TRBV9 with TRBJ1-2, with D unresolved. The length of the CDR3 is 15 residues. Germline lookup yields CDR1 SGDLS and CDR2 YYNGEE. V lost 0 bases and J lost 0, with 9 bases in between. CDR3 sequence: CASSVEGSSNYGYTF. Written as DNA, the CDR3 is TGTGCCAGCAGCGTAGAGGGCAGCTCTAACTATGGCTACACCTTC.

The rearrangement uses TRBV28 and TRBJ2-7, with 9 bases matching TRBD2. Germline loops: CDR1 MDHEN, CDR2 SYDVKM. The J segment lost 4 bases and the V segment lost 5 bases, leaving 12 bases of the junction unmatched. This CDR3 has 16 residues. CDR3 DNA: TGTGCCAGCAGTCTCCACTCTGGGCGGGAGGGTTACGAGCAGTACTTC. It encodes CASSLHSGREGYEQYF.

The V gene is TRBV2, the J gene TRBJ2-7, with 10 nucleotides matching TRBD1. Looked up from germline, CDR1 is SNHLY and CDR2 is FYNNEI. V was clipped by 10 bases and J by 2 bases; unmatched bases: 8. CDR3 size: 14 residues. The CDR3 here is CATAGTGVPYEQYF. The CDR3 DNA reads TGTGCCACCGCGGGGACAGGGGTTCCCTACGAGCAGTACTTC.

The chain has TRBV11-3 and TRBJ2-3, with 9 bases identical to TRBD1. V shed 6 bases and J 4 bases; nucleotides not matched to a gene: 5. In germline, CDR1 is SGHNT, CDR2 YENEEA. The CDR3 is 14 amino acids. The CDR3 DNA reads as TGTGCCAGCAGTCTCGACAGGGGGGCAGATACGCAGTATTTT. This translates into CASSLDRGADTQYF.

The chain links TRBV4-1 to TRBJ2-7, with D hard to call. This CDR3 region has 14 residues. V dropped 0 bases and J dropped 5 bases, with 11 bases sitting between them. Germline CDR1 reads MGHRA; CDR2 reads YSYEKL. CDR3: CASSQELGDHEQYF. The CDR3, as DNA: TGCGCCAGCAGCCAAGAGTTAGGAGACCACGAGCAGTACTTC.

The rearrangement uses TRBV5-1 and TRBJ2-6, with 8 nucleotides matching TRBD1. This CDR3 is built from 18 residues. Germline-derived CDR1 and CDR2 are SGHRS and YFSETQ. Trimming at V came to 0 bases and at J to 3 bases, leaving 8 bases not matched to a gene. The CDR3 spells CASSLEGTGLLGANVLTF. CDR3 in DNA: TGCGCCAGCAGCTTGGAAGGGACAGGCCTGCTTGGGGCCAACGTCCTGACTTTC.

The chain is built from TRBV7-9 and TRBJ2-5, with D possibly being TRBD2 (5 bases). The CDR3 spans 15 residues. Germline V gene lookup returns CDR1 SEHNR and CDR2 FQNEAQ (reference sequence). Deletions cut 1 base from V and 3 bases from J, with 12 bases between. The CDR3 nucleotides read TGTGCCAGCAGCTTAGTCCAGCGGACCGAAGAGACCCAGTACTTC. It yields the protein CASSLVQRTEETQYF.

In regard to this clone: Other DNA sequences from this sample encode an identical CDR3 as well. The gene calls are TRBV2 and TRBJ2-1; 7 nucleotides line up with TRBD2. The ends lost 3 bases at V and 2 bases at J; junction bases unmatched: 1. The CDR3 length is 14 residues. Germline V CDR1 and CDR2: SNHLY, FYNNEI. The CDR3 region has the DNA TGTGCCAGCAGTGAGCTAGCGGCCTACAATGAGCAGTTCTTC. Translating gives CASSELAAYNEQFF.

The chain combines TRBV6-6 with TRBJ2-7, with 7 bases matching TRBD2. The length of the CDR3 is 16 residues. The ends lost 3 bases at V and 4 bases at J; junction bases unmatched: 12. Germline CDR1 MNHNY, CDR2 SVGAGI (reference sequence). CDR3 nucleotides: TGTGCCAGCAGTTATGGGGATTTCAGGGAGGGGTACGAGCAGTACTTC. It translates to CASSYGDFREGYEQYF.

Of note for this clone: Other DNA sequences of this sample code for an identical CDR3. This sequence joins TRBV28 and TRBJ2-3; D unresolved. Looked up from germline, CDR1 is MDHEN and CDR2 is SYDVKM. Between the trimmed V and J ends, which lost 5 bases and 8 bases, there was a span of 5 bases. This CDR3 comprises 10 residues. The CDR3 DNA sequence: TGTGCCAGCAGTCTGGGTACGCAGTATTTT. This translates into CASSLGTQYF.